These T cell receptor beta chains were read from a single sample in a study of regulatory T cells in long-lasting Graves disease. TCRdb re-called the multiplex PCR reads through MiXCR, storing one row per CDR3 protein. This sample has more than 650,000 distinct CDR3 sequences; around 30% occur once, and the top ten carry about 42%. This sample comprised peripheral blood mononuclear cells (PBMCs), obtained when the disease was refractory, from a patient treated with antithyroid drugs. Receptors originate from a female donor with Graves disease. The CDR3 runs from the conserved cysteine through the conserved F or W. Fields, in order: CDR3 protein, CDR3 length, J gene, V gene.

CDR3aa: CSASGVVAEAFF
len: 12
j_gene: TRBJ1-1
v_gene: TRBV20-1

CDR3aa: CSGSSGSSYNEQFF
len: 14
j_gene: TRBJ2-1
v_gene: TRBV29-1

CDR3aa: CASSPQGALAYNEQFF
len: 16
j_gene: TRBJ2-1
v_gene: TRBV12-3/TRBV12-4

CDR3aa: CASSPQGTGVNTEAFF
len: 16
j_gene: TRBJ1-1
v_gene: TRBV7-9

CDR3aa: CASSVAAGGTQETQYF
len: 16
j_gene: TRBJ2-5
v_gene: TRBV9

CDR3aa: CATSPRAGAFTQYF
len: 14
j_gene: TRBJ2-5
v_gene: TRBV15

CDR3aa: CASSLSGSSREQYF
len: 14
j_gene: TRBJ2-7
v_gene: TRBV18

CDR3aa: CASSADVGNTIYF
len: 13
j_gene: TRBJ1-3
v_gene: TRBV2

CDR3aa: CASSEKGSYNSPLHF
len: 15
j_gene: TRBJ1-6
v_gene: TRBV2

CDR3aa: CASSYRSGSGVEQYF
len: 15
j_gene: TRBJ2-7
v_gene: TRBV6-4

CDR3aa: CSARAGIWDQPQHF
len: 14
j_gene: TRBJ1-5
v_gene: TRBV20-1

CDR3aa: CASSLGGSFGNSPLHF
len: 16
j_gene: TRBJ1-6
v_gene: TRBV5-6

CDR3aa: CASSQRNSETQYF
len: 13
j_gene: TRBJ2-5
v_gene: TRBV7-9

CDR3aa: CSARLASSYNEQFF
len: 14
j_gene: TRBJ2-1
v_gene: TRBV20-1

CDR3aa: CASSSLGGLLDEKLFF
len: 16
j_gene: TRBJ1-4
v_gene: TRBV7-8

CDR3aa: CASSYRRSAGKYEQYF
len: 16
j_gene: TRBJ2-7
v_gene: TRBV6-2/TRBV6-3

CDR3aa: CASSRGGPGGPGELFF
len: 16
j_gene: TRBJ2-2
v_gene: TRBV12-3/TRBV12-4

CDR3aa: CASTALAFGTEAFF
len: 14
j_gene: TRBJ1-1
v_gene: TRBV4-1

CDR3aa: CASSSLGQGRQETQYF
len: 16
j_gene: TRBJ2-5
v_gene: TRBV28

CDR3aa: CSVWTAAGYGYTF
len: 13
j_gene: TRBJ1-2
v_gene: TRBV29-1

CDR3aa: CASSFSSGSLYEQYF
len: 15
j_gene: TRBJ2-7
v_gene: TRBV5-1

CDR3aa: CASSFEGAYTEAFF
len: 14
j_gene: TRBJ1-1
v_gene: TRBV28

CDR3aa: CASTGPRTGGDYGYTF
len: 16
j_gene: TRBJ1-2
v_gene: TRBV19

CDR3aa: CSARKLAGARGEQYF
len: 15
j_gene: TRBJ2-7
v_gene: TRBV20-1

CDR3aa: CASSLVTVDYGYTF
len: 14
j_gene: TRBJ1-2
v_gene: TRBV12-3/TRBV12-4

CDR3aa: CASSQDIRDRGGTEAFF
len: 17
j_gene: TRBJ1-1
v_gene: TRBV14